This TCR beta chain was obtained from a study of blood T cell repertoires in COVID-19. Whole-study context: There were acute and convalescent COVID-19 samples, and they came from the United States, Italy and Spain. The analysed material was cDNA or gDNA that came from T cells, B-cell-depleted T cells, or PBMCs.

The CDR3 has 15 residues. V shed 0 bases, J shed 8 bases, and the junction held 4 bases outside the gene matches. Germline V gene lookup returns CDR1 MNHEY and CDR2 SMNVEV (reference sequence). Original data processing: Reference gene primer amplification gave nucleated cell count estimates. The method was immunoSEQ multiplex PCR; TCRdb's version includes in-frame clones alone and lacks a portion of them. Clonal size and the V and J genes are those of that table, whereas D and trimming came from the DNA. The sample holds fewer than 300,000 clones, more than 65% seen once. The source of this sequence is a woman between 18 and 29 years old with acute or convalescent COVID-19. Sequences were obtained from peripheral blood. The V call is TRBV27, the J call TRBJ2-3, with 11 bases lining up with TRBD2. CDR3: CASSLSLAGVSTQYF. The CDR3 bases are TGTGCCAGCAGTTTATCACTAGCGGGAGTGTCTACGCAGTATTTT.